This T cell receptor (beta chain) is from a study of CD8+ T cells in alopecia areata. This CDR3 contains 17 residues. V dropped 4 bases and J dropped 4; count of bases not matched to a gene: 12. Per germline, CDR1 MGHRA and CDR2 YSYEKL. RNA was isolated and reverse transcribed to cDNA, the sequencing template. Sequenced by immunoSEQ multiplex PCR; TCRdb stores in-frame clones only, minus some. This table has about 140,000 clones, about 51% appearing once. The treatment: oral pan-JAK inhibitor, 5-10 mg twice daily. This receptor was taken from a human donor with alopecia areata. V usage is TRBV4-1 and J usage is TRBJ2-5, with 10 nucleotides matching TRBD1. The sequences come from CD8+ T cells sorted from blood, collected at week 4, from a patient treated with tofacitinib. In nucleotides, the CDR3 is TGCGCCAGCAGCCCGAGGGGGCGGGACAGGGGCCCAGAGACCCAGTACTTC. Its protein product is CASSPRGRDRGPETQYF.